The clone carrying this T cell receptor beta chain was counted only a few times. Antigen unknown. The record originates from a study of T cell responses to AZD1222 COVID-19 vaccine. Across the study: Pooling of second doses given at about 4 or about 12 weeks was done.

The CDR3 is 15 residues long. With V trimmed by 9 bases and J by 0 bases, 3 bases remained unmatched. From germline, CDR1 is LNHDA and CDR2 SQIVND (reference sequence). Study-wide findings and caveats: Seropositive at baseline were only a handful of AZD1222 recipients.

The repertoire was sequenced with immunoSEQ multiplex PCR; TCRdb's copy has only in-frame clones and lacks some. The sample yields over 150,000 clones, around 87% seen once. This chain links TRBV19 with TRBJ2-1, with 12 bases aligning to TRBD2. Source: peripheral blood, taken on day 0 of AZD1222 vaccination. The sequence was obtained from an adult in good health. The CDR3 DNA follows: TGTGCCAGCAAGACTAGCGGGAGCTCCTACAATGAGCAGTTCTTC. Translation gives CASKTSGSSYNEQFF.